This entry lists 5 T cell receptor beta chains sequenced from one sample in a study of blood T cell repertoires in COVID-19. Generated by immunoSEQ multiplex PCR, the TCRdb table keeps only in-frame clones and is missing some. The table includes approximately 46,000 clones, nearly 90% detected once. Material: peripheral blood. The receptors originated from a man in his fifties or sixties with active COVID-19.

This clone was counted only a few times. The chain couples TRBV29-1 to TRBJ1-5; 11 bases map to TRBD1. Trimming at V came to 6 bases and at J to 8 bases, leaving 6 bases not matched to a gene. The CDR3 has 13 amino acids. Germline V gives CDR1 SQVTM, CDR2 ANQGSEA. CDR3 in amino acids: CSVGQGAGEPQHF. In nucleotides, the CDR3 is TGCAGCGTCGGACAGGGGGCGGGTGAGCCCCAGCATTTT. Full variable domain (rest looked up from reference TRBV29-1 and TRBJ1-5): SAVISQKPSRDICQRGTSLTIQCQVDSQVTMMFWYRQQPGQSLTLIATANQGSEATYESGFVIDKFPISRPNLTFSTLTVSNMSPEDSSIYLCSVGQGAGEPQHFGDGTRLSIL.

CDR3 in amino acids: CASSESRTAANYGYTF. CDR3 sequence (DNA): TGCGCCAGCAGTGAGTCCAGGACAGCAGCTAACTATGGCTACACCTTC. The J gene is TRBJ1-2, the V gene TRBV10-2; possibly TRBD1 for D (6 bases). CDR3 length equals 16 residues. Trimming pared 0 bases from V and 0 bases from J, leaving 11 bases between. Germline lookup yields CDR1 WSHSY and CDR2 SAAADI.

This chain uses TRBV7-3 with TRBJ2-3; 10 positions match TRBD2. J was trimmed by 2 bases and V by 4 bases; bases with no gene match: 18. This CDR3 region has 20 residues. Germline assignment: CDR1 SGHTA and CDR2 FQGTGA. The CDR3 DNA is TGTGCCAGCAGCTCCTACAGGGTTTACAGACTAGCGGGTTACACAGATACGCAGTATTTT. Translating gives CASSSYRVYRLAGYTDTQYF.

This clone was observed a single time. This rearrangement joins TRBV12-3 or TRBV12-4 to TRBJ1-5; D perhaps matches TRBD1 (5 bases). This CDR3 contains 13 residues. Trimming pared 7 bases from V and 4 bases from J, leaving 11 bases between. The CDR3 sequence is CASKLQANQPQHF. In nucleotides, the CDR3 is TGTGCCAGCAAACTACAGGCAAATCAGCCCCAGCATTTT.

This clone came up a few times. V and J are TRBV4-2 and TRBJ1-6; 7 bases match TRBD1. CDR1 is LGHNA, CDR2 YNFKEQ, per germline. The CDR3 spans 15 residues. V shed 0 bases, J shed 9 bases, and the junction held 5 bases outside the gene matches. The CDR3 DNA reads TGTGCCAGCAGCCAAGAACAGGGGCTGCTTTCACCCCTCCACTTT. Its translation is CASSQEQGLLSPLHF.